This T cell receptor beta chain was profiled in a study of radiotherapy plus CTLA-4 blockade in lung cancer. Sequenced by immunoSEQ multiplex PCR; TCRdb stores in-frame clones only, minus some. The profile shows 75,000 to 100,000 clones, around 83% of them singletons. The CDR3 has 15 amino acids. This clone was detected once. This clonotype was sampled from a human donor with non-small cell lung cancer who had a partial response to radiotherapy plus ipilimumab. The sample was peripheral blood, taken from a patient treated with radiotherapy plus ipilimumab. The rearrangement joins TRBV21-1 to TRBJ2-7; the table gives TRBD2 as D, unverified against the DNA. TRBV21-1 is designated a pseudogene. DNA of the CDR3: TGTGCCAGCAGCAAACCCAAACTAGCTGCCTACGAGCAGTACTTC. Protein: CASSKPKLAAYEQYF.